The clone carrying this T cell receptor beta chain was detected ten times or more. What it binds is not known. The data derive from a study of T cells after yellow fever vaccination. Study results and caveats: Across the CD4 and CD8 compartments, a small share of clonotypes was present in both.

CDR1 SGHRS and CDR2 YFSETQ come from the germline V gene. The CDR3 loop spans 18 amino acids. Trimming took off 4 bases at V and 7 bases at J, with 26 bases between the two ends. MiXCR, run by TCRdb on the 5' RACE reads, gives a single entry per CDR3 protein. Of approximately 180,000 distinct CDR3 sequences listed, 6.2% are singletons. The sequence came from a man aged 18 to 35 who received the YFV17D yellow fever vaccine. V gene TRBV5-1 combines with J gene TRBJ1-4, with D maybe TRBD1 (6 bases). The sequencing used CD4+ T cells sorted from PBMCs, collected on the day of the first yellow fever vaccination. The DNA of the CDR3 is TGCGCCAGCAGCCGCCTCCGGGGGGCGGAGGAGGGTCTTGAAAAACTGTTTTTT. It is translated as CASSRLRGAEEGLEKLFF. Full variable domain (rest looked up from reference TRBV5-1 and TRBJ1-4): KAGVTQTPRYLIKTRGQQVTLSCSPISGHRSVSWYQQTPGQGLQFLFEYFSETQRNKGNFPGRFSGRQFSNSRSEMNVSTLELGDSALYLCASSRLRGAEEGLEKLFFGSGTQLSVL.